This T cell receptor (beta chain) was retrieved from a study of PD-L1 blockade in urothelial cancer. At the level of the study: Between 0 and 3 chemotherapy regimens preceded treatment for each patient.

Between the trimmed V and J ends, which lost 1 base and 2 bases, there was a span of 7 bases. This CDR3 region has 14 residues. Per the germline V gene, CDR1 is LNHDA and CDR2 is SQIVND (reference sequence). The protocol was immunoSEQ multiplex PCR, while the TCRdb copy is restricted to in-frame clones and leaves out a portion. The profile covers 2,500 to 3,000 clones, with about 30% appearing a single time and approximately 5% taken by the ten largest. In its sample, this clone was seen once. The specimen was tumor tissue, collected before atezolizumab (anti-PD-L1) treatment. This sequence was found in a man between 65 and 80 years old with urothelial cancer. The J gene is TRBJ2-3, the V gene TRBV19; no definite D call. As DNA, the CDR3 is TGTGCCAGTAGTATAGCACTCTACACAGATACGCAGTATTTT. This codes for CASSIALYTDTQYF.